This T cell receptor (beta chain) originates from a study of control samples from healthy donors and cancer patients. Method: immunoSEQ multiplex PCR; TCRdb's copy keeps in-frame clones and lacks some. The sample includes under 450,000 clones, 90% of them seen just once. Germline V gives CDR1 SNHLY, CDR2 FYNNEI. CDR3 length equals 11 residues. Trimming removed 10 bases from V and 5 bases from J, with 12 bases in between. This clone was detected only a few times. This receptor was taken from a man aged 40-55 years with head and neck cancer. The sample was PBMCs. This rearrangement joins TRBV2 to TRBJ2-7, with D perhaps assigned TRBD1 or TRBD2 (5 bases each). The CDR3 protein is CATEGTHEQYF. CDR3 in DNA: TGTGCCACCGAGGGGACCCACGAGCAGTACTTC. The entire variable domain, with the rest obtained from reference TRBV2 and TRBJ2-7, is as follows: EPEVTQTPSHQVTQMGQEVILRCVPISNHLYFYWYRQILGQKVEFLVSFYNNEISEKSEIFDDQFSVERPDGSNFTLKIRSTKLEDSAMYFCATEGTHEQYFGPGTRLTVT.